Reported below is one T cell receptor (beta chain). This sample is drawn from a study of shared clonotypes between healthy human individuals. Adults of Caucasian background living in Nashville, Tennessee made up all donors. Profiling relied on immunoSEQ multiplex PCR, and the TCRdb table lists in-frame clones only, not all of them. Of hundreds of thousands of clones listed, approximately 95% are singletons. Sequences were obtained from naive CD4+ T cells sorted from blood. Subset described: CD45RA+ positively selected. This TCR was sampled from a woman aged 25 to 39 in good health.

CDR3 protein: CASSRTDTLYGYTF. The DNA for the CDR3 is TGTGCCAGTTCTCGAACGGACACCCTGTATGGCTACACCTTC. The chain has TRBV19 and TRBJ1-2, with a weak D call TRBD1 (5 bases). Trimming cost V 8 bases and J 5 bases, with 18 bases left between them. Germline V gives CDR1 LNHDA, CDR2 SQIVND (reference sequence). The length of the CDR3 is 14 residues.